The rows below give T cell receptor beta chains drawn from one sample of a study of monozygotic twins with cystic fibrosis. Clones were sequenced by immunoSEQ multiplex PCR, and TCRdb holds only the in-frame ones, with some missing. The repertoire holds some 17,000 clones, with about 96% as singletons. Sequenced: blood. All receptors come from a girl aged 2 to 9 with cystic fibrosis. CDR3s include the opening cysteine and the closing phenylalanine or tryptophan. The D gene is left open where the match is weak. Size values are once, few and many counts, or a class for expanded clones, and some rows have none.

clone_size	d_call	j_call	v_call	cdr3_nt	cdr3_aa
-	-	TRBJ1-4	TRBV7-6	TGTGCCAGCAGCTTGCAGACAGCCTATAATGAAAAACTGTTTTTT	CASSLQTAYNEKLFF
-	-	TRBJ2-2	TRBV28	TGTGCCAGCAGTCCCCTCCGGACAGACCGCACCGGGGAGCTGTTTTTT	CASSPLRTDRTGELFF
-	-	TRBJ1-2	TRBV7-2	TGTGCCAGCAGCCGGAACCCCCAAACAACGGCGCCGGGGGGCTACACCTTC	CASSRNPQTTAPGGYTF
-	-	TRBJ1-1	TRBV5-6	TGTGCCAGCTCCCGCCGACAGTTCTTAAACACTGAAGCTTTCTTT	CASSRRQFLNTEAFF
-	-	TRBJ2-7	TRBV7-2	TGTGCCAGCAGCCCTGAGCGGAAGAGTTACGAGCAGTACTTC	CASSPERKSYEQYF
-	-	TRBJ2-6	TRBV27	TGTGCCAGCAGGCGCAAGGCCCCTGGGGCCAACGTCCTGACTTTC	CASRRKAPGANVLTF
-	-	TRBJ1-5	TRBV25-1	TGTGCCAGCAGTGGAGGGGTCGGTCAGCCCCAGCATTTT	CASSGGVGQPQHF
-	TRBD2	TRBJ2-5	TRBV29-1	TGCAGCGTTGAAGTGCTGTGGGCTAGCGGGGTCCAAGAGACCCAGTACTTC	CSVEVLWASGVQETQYF
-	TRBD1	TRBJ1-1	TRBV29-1	TGCAGCCCCTGGGACAGGGGAGACACTGAAGCTTTCTTT	CSPWDRGDTEAFF
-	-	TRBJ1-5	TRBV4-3	TGCGCCAGCAGCCAAGAATGGGATCAGCCCCAGCATTTT	CASSQEWDQPQHF
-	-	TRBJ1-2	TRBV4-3	TGCGCCAGCAGCCTTGGGACCGGAGATTATGGCTACACCTTC	CASSLGTGDYGYTF
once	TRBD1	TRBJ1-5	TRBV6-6	TGTGCCAGCAGTACTCGGGGAGGGGGCCGAGGGCAGCCCCAGCATTTT	CASSTRGGGRGQPQHF
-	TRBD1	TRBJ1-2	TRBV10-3	TGTGCCATTGGGACAGGAGAAGGCTATGGCTACACCTTC	CAIGTGEGYGYTF
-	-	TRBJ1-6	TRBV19	TGTGCCAGTAGTATAGATTGGTCTCCCTCACCCCTCCACTTT	CASSIDWSPSPLHF
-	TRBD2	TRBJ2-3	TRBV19	TGTGCCAGTAGTATAGCGGGGGGAAGCACAGATACGCAGTATTTT	CASSIAGGSTDTQYF
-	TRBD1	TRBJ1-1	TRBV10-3	TGTGCCATCAGCCGACAGGGTGGAACTGAAGCTTTCTTT	CAISRQGGTEAFF
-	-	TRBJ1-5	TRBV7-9	TGTGCCAGCAGCCAAGGAAATAGCAATCAGCCCCAGCATTTT	CASSQGNSNQPQHF
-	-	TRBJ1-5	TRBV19	TGTGCCAGTAGTCGAGGTCAGGCGTATAGCAATCAGCCCCAGCATTTT	CASSRGQAYSNQPQHF
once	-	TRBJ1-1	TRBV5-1	TGCGCCAGCAGCTTGGAAAACAACGGGGGGCAAGCTTTCTTT	CASSLENNGGQAFF
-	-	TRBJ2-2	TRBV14	TGTGCCAGCAGCCAAGCGTGGAACACCGGGGAGCTGTTTTTT	CASSQAWNTGELFF
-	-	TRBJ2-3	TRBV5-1	TGCGCCAGCAGCTTGGGTTCCGGGGTGGGCGATACGCAGTATTTT	CASSLGSGVGDTQYF
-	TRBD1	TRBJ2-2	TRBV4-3	TGCGCCAGCAGCCAATCATTTGGGCCAGGGGGCTCCGGGGAGCTGTTTTTT	CASSQSFGPGGSGELFF
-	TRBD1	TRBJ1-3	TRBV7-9	TGTGCCAGCAGTGGACAGGCTGGAAACACCATATATTTT	CASSGQAGNTIYF
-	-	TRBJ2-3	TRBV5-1	TGCGCCAGCAGCTTGGTATTCCGGGACACGGTTTCGGGCACAGATACGCAGTATTTT	CASSLVFRDTVSGTDTQYF